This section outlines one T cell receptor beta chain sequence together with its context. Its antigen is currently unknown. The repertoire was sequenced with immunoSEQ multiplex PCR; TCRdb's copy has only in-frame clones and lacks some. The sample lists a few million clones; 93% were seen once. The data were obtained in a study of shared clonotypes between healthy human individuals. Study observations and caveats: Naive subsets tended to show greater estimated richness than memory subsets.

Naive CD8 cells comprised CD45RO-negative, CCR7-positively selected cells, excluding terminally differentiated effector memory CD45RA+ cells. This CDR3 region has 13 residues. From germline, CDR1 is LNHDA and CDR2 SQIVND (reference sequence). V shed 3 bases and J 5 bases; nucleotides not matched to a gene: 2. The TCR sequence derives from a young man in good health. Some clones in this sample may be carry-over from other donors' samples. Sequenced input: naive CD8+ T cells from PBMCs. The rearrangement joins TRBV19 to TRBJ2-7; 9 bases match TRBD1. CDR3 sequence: CASSMDRGDEQYF. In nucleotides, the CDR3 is TGTGCCAGTAGTATGGACAGGGGCGACGAGCAGTACTTC.